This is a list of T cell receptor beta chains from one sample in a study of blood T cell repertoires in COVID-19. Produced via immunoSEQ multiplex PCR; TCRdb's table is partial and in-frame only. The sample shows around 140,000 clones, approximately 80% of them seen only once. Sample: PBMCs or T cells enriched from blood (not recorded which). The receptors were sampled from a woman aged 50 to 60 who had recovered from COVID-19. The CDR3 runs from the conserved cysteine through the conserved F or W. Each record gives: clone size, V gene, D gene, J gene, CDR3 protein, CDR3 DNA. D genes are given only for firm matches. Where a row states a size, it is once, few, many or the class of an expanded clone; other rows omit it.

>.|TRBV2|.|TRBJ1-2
CASSTQQENGYTF
TGTGCCAGCAGTACTCAACAGGAAAATGGCTACACCTTC
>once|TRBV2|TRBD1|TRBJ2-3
CASSAGQGAHTQYF
TGTGCCAGCAGCGCCGGACAGGGGGCCCATACGCAGTATTTT
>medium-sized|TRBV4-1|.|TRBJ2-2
CASSPLSTGWTGELFF
TGCGCCAGCAGCCCGCTCTCCACAGGGTGGACCGGGGAGCTGTTTTTT
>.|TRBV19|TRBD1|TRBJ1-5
CASSTTGSGQPQHF
TGTGCCAGTAGTACGACAGGGTCGGGACAGCCCCAGCATTTT
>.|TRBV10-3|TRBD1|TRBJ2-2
CAISNPGQGFFEFANTGELFF
TGTGCCATCAGTAACCCGGGACAGGGATTTTTTGAATTCGCGAACACCGGGGAGCTGTTTTTT
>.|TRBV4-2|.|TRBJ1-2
CASSQDRGSNYGYTF
TGTGCCAGCAGCCAAGATAGGGGGTCGAACTATGGCTACACCTTC
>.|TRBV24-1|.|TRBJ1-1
CATSPSGGGKNTEAFF
TGTGCCACCAGCCCGTCTGGAGGTGGGAAGAACACTGAAGCTTTCTTT
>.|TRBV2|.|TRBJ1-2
CASKPLSGDGYTF
TGTGCCAGCAAACCCCTCTCCGGGGATGGCTACACCTTC
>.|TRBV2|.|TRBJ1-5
CASSAGPNQPQHF
TGTGCCAGCAGTGCAGGGCCCAATCAGCCCCAGCATTTT
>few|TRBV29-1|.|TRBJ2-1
CSTEGGPYGQFF
TGCAGCACCGAGGGGGGGCCGTATGGGCAGTTCTTC
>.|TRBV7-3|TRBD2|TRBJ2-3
CASSRGLAGGTDTQYF
TGTGCCAGCAGCAGAGGACTAGCGGGGGGCACAGATACGCAGTATTTT
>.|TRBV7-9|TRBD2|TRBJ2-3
CASSPPPAGITDTQYF
TGTGCCAGCAGCCCCCCCCCAGCGGGGATTACAGATACGCAGTATTTT
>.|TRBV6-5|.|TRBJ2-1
CASAGSYNEQFF
TGTGCGAGCGCAGGTTCCTACAATGAGCAGTTCTTC
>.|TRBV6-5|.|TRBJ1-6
CASSFMGGYDSPLHF
TGTGCCAGCAGTTTTATGGGGGGGTACGATTCACCCCTCCACTTT
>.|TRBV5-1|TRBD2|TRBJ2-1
CASIPPGAGGLNEQFF
TGCGCCAGCATCCCACCGGGGGCGGGGGGGCTCAATGAGCAGTTCTTC
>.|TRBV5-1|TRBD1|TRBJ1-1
CASSPLGQGATEAFF
TGCGCCAGCAGCCCCCTAGGACAGGGGGCGACTGAAGCTTTCTTT
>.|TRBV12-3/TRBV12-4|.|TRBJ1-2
CASSPPGGYGYTF
TGTGCCAGCAGTCCTCCCGGGGGCTATGGCTACACCTTC
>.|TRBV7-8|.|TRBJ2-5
CASSLEPGETQYF
TGTGCCAGCAGCTTAGAACCCGGAGAGACCCAGTACTTC
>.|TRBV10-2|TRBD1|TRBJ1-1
CASSRPTGENTEAFF
TGCGCCAGCAGCCGTCCGACAGGGGAGAACACTGAAGCTTTCTTT
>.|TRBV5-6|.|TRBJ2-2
CASSLGLEVGAGELFF
TGTGCCAGCAGCTTGGGCCTAGAGGTAGGGGCCGGGGAGCTGTTTTTT
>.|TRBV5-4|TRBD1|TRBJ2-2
CASSLLGTGVTGELFF
TGTGCCAGTTCACTCCTAGGGACAGGGGTGACCGGGGAGCTGTTTTTT
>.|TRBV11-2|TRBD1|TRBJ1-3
CASSTGQGNTIYF
TGTGCCAGCAGCACGGGACAGGGAAACACCATATATTTT
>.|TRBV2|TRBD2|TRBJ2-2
CASVREVAGAGELFF
TGTGCCAGCGTCCGGGAGGTAGCGGGTGCCGGGGAGCTGTTTTTT
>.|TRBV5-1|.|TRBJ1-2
CASSFRGDGDGYTF
TGCGCCAGCAGCTTTCGGGGTGACGGGGATGGCTACACCTTC
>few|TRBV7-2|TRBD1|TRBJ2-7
CASSSPGQGMHEQYF
TGTGCCAGCAGCTCACCGGGACAGGGTATGCACGAGCAGTACTTC
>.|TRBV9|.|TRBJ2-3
CASSTRDTTDTQYF
TGTGCCAGCAGCACCCGGGACACCACAGATACGCAGTATTTT